Below, one T cell receptor (beta chain) is given with its context. The authors ran the assay at deep level. The data were produced by immunoSEQ multiplex PCR, yet TCRdb's version contains in-frame clones alone and is incomplete. This sample has under 2.5 million clones, with 85% to 95% found just once. The germline CDR1 and CDR2 sequences are LNHDA and SQIVND (reference sequence). Trimming at V came to 3 bases and at J to 0 bases, leaving 2 bases not matched to a gene. The CDR3 covers 15 residues. Splitting of CD4+ cells produced CD45RA+ naive and CD45RA-negative memory subsets. The data are from a study of shared clonotypes between healthy human individuals.

The sample consisted of naive CD4+ T cells from PBMCs. Subset meaning: CD45RA+ positively selected. The V gene is TRBV19, the J gene TRBJ2-7, with 10 bases fitting TRBD2. The clonotype was recovered from a young man in good health. Some clones in this sample may be carry-over from other donors' samples. In DNA, the CDR3 is TGTGCCAGTAGTATTGGACTAGCGGCCTCCTACGAGCAGTACTTC. It codes for CASSIGLAASYEQYF.